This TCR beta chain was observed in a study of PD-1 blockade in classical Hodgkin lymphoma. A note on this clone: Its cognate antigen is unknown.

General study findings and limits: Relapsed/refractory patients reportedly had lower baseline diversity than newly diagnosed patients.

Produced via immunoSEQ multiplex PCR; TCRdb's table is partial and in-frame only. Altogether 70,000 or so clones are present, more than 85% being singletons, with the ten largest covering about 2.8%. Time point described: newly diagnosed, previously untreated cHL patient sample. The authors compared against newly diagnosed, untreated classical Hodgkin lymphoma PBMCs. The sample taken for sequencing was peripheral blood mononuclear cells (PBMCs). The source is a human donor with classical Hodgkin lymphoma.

In DNA form, the CDR3 reads TGTGCCATCAGTGAGTTCCCAGACTATGGGACAGATGGCTACACCTTC. It yields the protein CAISEFPDYGTDGYTF. The V and J genes are TRBV10-3 and TRBJ1-2; TRBD1 matches 7 bases. This CDR3 is built from 16 residues. J gave up 6 bases and V 1 base, and 11 bases lay outside the gene matches. The germline gives CDR1 ENHRY, CDR2 SYGVKD.